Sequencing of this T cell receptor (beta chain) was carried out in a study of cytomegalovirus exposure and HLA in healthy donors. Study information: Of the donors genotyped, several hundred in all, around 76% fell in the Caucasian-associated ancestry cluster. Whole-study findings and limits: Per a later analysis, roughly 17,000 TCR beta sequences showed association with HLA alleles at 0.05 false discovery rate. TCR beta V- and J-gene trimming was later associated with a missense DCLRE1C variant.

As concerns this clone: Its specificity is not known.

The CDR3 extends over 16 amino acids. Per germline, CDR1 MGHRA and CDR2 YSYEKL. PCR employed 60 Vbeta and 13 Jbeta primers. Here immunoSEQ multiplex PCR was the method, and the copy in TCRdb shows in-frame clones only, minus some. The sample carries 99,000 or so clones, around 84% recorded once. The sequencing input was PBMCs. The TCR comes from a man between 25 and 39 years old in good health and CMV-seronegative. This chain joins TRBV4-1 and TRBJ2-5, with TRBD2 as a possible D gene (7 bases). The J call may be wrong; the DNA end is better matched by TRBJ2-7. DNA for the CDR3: TGCGCCAGCAGCCAAGATTCGGCGGGGGCCGCTTACGAGCAGTACTTC. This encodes CASSQDSAGAAYEQYF.